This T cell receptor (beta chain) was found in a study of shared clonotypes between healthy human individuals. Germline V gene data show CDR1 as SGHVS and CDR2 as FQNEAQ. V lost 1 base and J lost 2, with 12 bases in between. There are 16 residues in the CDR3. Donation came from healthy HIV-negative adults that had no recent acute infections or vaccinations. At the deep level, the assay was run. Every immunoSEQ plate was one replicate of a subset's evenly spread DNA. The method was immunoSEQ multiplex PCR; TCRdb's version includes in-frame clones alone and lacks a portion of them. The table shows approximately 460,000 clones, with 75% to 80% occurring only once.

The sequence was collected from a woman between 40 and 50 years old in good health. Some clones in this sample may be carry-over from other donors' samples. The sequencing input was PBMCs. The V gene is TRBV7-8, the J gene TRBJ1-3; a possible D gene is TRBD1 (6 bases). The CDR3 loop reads CASSLGINRAGNTIYF. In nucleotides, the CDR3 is TGTGCCAGCAGCTTAGGGATCAACAGGGCTGGAAACACCATATATTTT.